The 21 T cell receptor beta chains presented below share a single source sample, sequenced in a study of T cells in Graves' hyperthyroidism and ophthalmopathy (dated by TCRdb to the late 2010s). Library preparation was by multiplex PCR. TCRdb records Illumina HiSeq 2000 as the sequencer. TCR beta CDR3 regions were amplified from RNA transcripts. A first-round RT-PCR of the TCR CDR3 used the HTBI primer set with the Qiagen OneStep RT-PCR kit. The public reads were reanalyzed by TCRdb: fastp trimming at Q25, MiXCR alignment, in-frame beta chains only. Entries that share a CDR3 protein sequence are merged under the most common genes and DNA. The sample table holds under 600,000 distinct CDR3 sequences, of which about a sixth were seen once. The ten largest account for roughly 3.5% of the sample. Sequenced sample: blood. All receptors come from a woman aged 40 to 49 with Graves' ophthalmopathy.

This clonotype was detected a few times. This chain connects TRBV6-1 to TRBJ2-2; TRBD1 matches 12 bases. The V gene's germline CDR1 is MNHNS and CDR2 SASEGT. V dropped 6 bases and J dropped 3; count of bases not matched to a gene: 8. This CDR3 is built from 17 residues. The CDR3 coding sequence is TGTGCCAGCAGCCCGGGACAGGGGGCCTTGTACACCGGGGAGCTGTTTTTT. Amino acid sequence: CASSPGQGALYTGELFF.

This clonotype was detected a few times. The genes are TRBV12-3 or TRBV12-4 and TRBJ2-5; a weak D match, TRBD2 (6 bases). Trimming removed 6 bases at V and 4 bases at J, with 18 bases between. The CDR3 spans 15 residues. The CDR3 loop is CASSRSRLVGETQYF. The CDR3 DNA reads TGTGCCAGCAGCCGATCCCGACTAGTAGGAGAGACCCAGTACTTC.

The chain combines TRBV19 with TRBJ1-3; the D is unclear. The CDR3 is 15 amino acids. Germline CDR1 is LNHDA and CDR2 is SQIVND (reference sequence). V gave up 3 bases and J gave up 0 bases, with 9 bases separating them. In DNA, the CDR3 is TGTGCCAGTAGTATCGCGGGCGTCTCTGGAAACACCATATATTTT. Translation: CASSIAGVSGNTIYF.

This chain joins TRBV20-1 and TRBJ1-3, with D hard to call. Germline V lookup: CDR1 DFQATT, CDR2 SNEGSKA (reference sequence). The CDR3 is made up of 13 amino acids. Trimming left V 6 bases short and J 0 bases short, with 9 bases between. The CDR3 is CSAIIPSGNTIYF. DNA for the CDR3: TGCAGTGCCATCATTCCCTCTGGAAACACCATATATTTT.

This clonotype was recorded many times. V usage is TRBV7-6 and J usage is TRBJ2-1, with D perhaps matching TRBD1 or TRBD2 (5 bases each). CDR3 length: 16 residues. Germline V gene data show CDR1 as SGHVS and CDR2 as FNYEAQ. Trimming removed 0 bases at V and 9 bases at J, with 18 bases between. CDR3 residues: CASSLAPGPVAGEQFF. DNA of the CDR3: TGTGCCAGCAGCTTAGCCCCGGGGCCCGTTGCGGGTGAGCAGTTCTTC.

The rearrangement joins TRBV4-1 to TRBJ1-1, with TRBD1 matching 8 bases. Germline V gene sequence: CDR1 MGHRA, CDR2 YSYEKL. This CDR3 is built from 15 residues. Unmatched junction bases numbered 8, after V lost 0 bases and J lost 8 bases. CDR3 bases: TGCGCCAGCAGCCAAGAGGAGGGGGACAGGAGGGAAGCTTTCTTT. Translating it yields CASSQEEGDRREAFF.

As for this clonotype: Given a much more abundant clone one base away, this may be a read error. The V and J genes are TRBV6-1 and TRBJ1-1; D is unresolved. Germline values: CDR1 MNHNS, CDR2 SASEGT. The CDR3 totals 11 residues. CDR3 region: CSSSERWEAFF. The CDR3 DNA reads as TGTTCCAGCAGTGAGCGGTGGGAAGCTTTCTTT.

This clonotype occurred a few times. The V gene is TRBV4-1, the J gene TRBJ2-7; 13 nucleotides agree with TRBD2. Germline V gene lookup returns CDR1 MGHRA and CDR2 YSYEKL. This CDR3 is built from 16 residues. J gave up 5 bases and V 3 bases, and 7 bases lay outside the gene matches. This CDR3 is CASSQGTSGAQDEQYF. DNA for the CDR3: TGCGCCAGCAGCCAGGGGACTAGCGGGGCACAAGACGAGCAGTACTTC.

The chain recombines TRBV6-1 with TRBJ2-3, with 7 bases identical to TRBD2. Per the germline V gene, CDR1 is MNHNS and CDR2 is SASEGT. Germline trimming cut 7 bases from V and 0 bases from J; bases unmatched to any gene: 10. This CDR3 is built from 16 residues. In DNA form, the CDR3 reads TGTGCCAGCAACGTACTCCTAGCGGCTAGCACAGATACGCAGTATTTT. Translating it yields CASNVLLAASTDTQYF.

This chain links TRBV7-3 with TRBJ2-2; no clear D gene. This CDR3 spans 14 amino acids. Trimming took 4 bases from V and 1 from J, leaving 7 bases between them. The V gene's germline CDR1 is SGHTA and CDR2 FQGTGA. Here the CDR3 reads CASSWWGNTGELFF. CDR3 sequence (DNA): TGTGCCAGCAGCTGGTGGGGGAACACCGGGGAGCTGTTTTTT.

The table lists this clonotype with a few counts. The V and J genes are TRBV7-9 and TRBJ2-5; 10 positions agree with TRBD2. CDR1 SEHNR and CDR2 FQNEAQ come from the germline V gene (reference sequence). The CDR3 is 15 residues long. Trimming removed 4 bases from V and 7 bases from J; junction bases left unmatched: 9. As DNA, the CDR3 is TGTGCCAGCAGCTCCATGGGACTAGCGACAACGACCCAGTACTTC. The encoded protein is CASSSMGLATTTQYF.

This clonotype came up many times. The chain is built from TRBV2 and TRBJ2-7; D unclear. Between the trimmed V and J ends, which lost 9 bases and 6 bases, there was a span of 15 bases. Germline lookup yields CDR1 SNHLY and CDR2 FYNNEI. The CDR3 consists of 12 residues. CDR3 residues: CASADRVSEQYF. CDR3 in DNA: TGTGCCAGTGCAGACCGTGTTAGCGAGCAGTACTTC.

V and J are TRBV2 and TRBJ2-3; 16 bases are shared with TRBD2. Germline CDR1 SNHLY, CDR2 FYNNEI. There are 16 residues in the CDR3. V shed 8 bases, J shed 0 bases, and the junction held 2 bases outside the gene matches. The CDR3 sequence is CASVGLAGGSTDTQYF. As DNA, the CDR3 is TGTGCCAGCGTGGGACTAGCGGGGGGGAGCACAGATACGCAGTATTTT.

The chain recombines TRBV5-4 with TRBJ1-2; TRBD1 is a possible D gene (5 bases). The CDR3 covers 17 residues. V lost 0 bases, J lost 7 bases, and 22 bases lay in between. Per the germline V gene, CDR1 is SGHNT and CDR2 is YYREEE (reference sequence). The CDR3 nucleotides are TGTGCCAGCAGCTTGGACCCCGGGGGGGGGTTGAGGCGTGGCTACACCTTC. Translated, it gives CASSLDPGGGLRRGYTF.

This clonotype has at least ten counts. The chain joins TRBV5-1 to TRBJ2-1; 8 nucleotides agree with TRBD2. The CDR3 sequence is 15 residues long. Germline V CDR1 and CDR2: SGHRS, YFSETQ. Trimming at V came to 1 base and at J to 4 bases, leaving 4 bases not matched to a gene. As DNA, the CDR3 is TGCGCCAGCAGCTTGCTCGGGGGGGATTACAATGAGCAGTTCTTC. Translated, it gives CASSLLGGDYNEQFF. Supplemented by reference TRBV5-1 and TRBJ2-1, the full variable domain reads KAGVTQTPRYLIKTRGQQVTLSCSPISGHRSVSWYQQTPGQGLQFLFEYFSETQRNKGNFPGRFSGRQFSNSRSEMNVSTLELGDSALYLCASSLLGGDYNEQFFGPGTRLTVL.

This clonotype has ten or more counts. The CDR3 DNA is TGTGCCAGTAGCGGAGTGGGCAATCAGCCCCAGCATTTT. It yields the protein CASSGVGNQPQHF. The chain uses TRBV28 and TRBJ1-5; D remains unclear. The germline V gene has CDR1 MDHEN and CDR2 SYDVKM. The CDR3 loop spans 13 amino acids. V lost 9 bases and J lost 2, with 11 bases in between.

The V gene is TRBV5-1, the J gene TRBJ2-3; 12 positions agree with TRBD1. V lost 4 bases and J lost 3; bases outside the gene matches: 9. The CDR3 runs to 17 residues. Germline lookup yields CDR1 SGHRS and CDR2 YFSETQ. CDR3 region: CASSMPGQGARTDTQYF. The CDR3 DNA follows: TGCGCCAGCAGCATGCCGGGACAGGGGGCGCGAACAGATACGCAGTATTTT.

This clonotype has a count of ten or more. The chain carries TRBV11-2 and TRBJ2-7; D ambiguous. Deletions cut 5 bases from V and 0 bases from J, with 11 bases between. Looked up from germline, CDR1 is SGHAT and CDR2 is FQNNGV. The CDR3 is 14 residues long. The DNA for the CDR3 is TGTGCCAGCAGCCAGGCGCTTAACTCCTACGAGCAGTACTTC. Residues: CASSQALNSYEQYF.

The genes are TRBV6-5 and TRBJ2-6; D perhaps matches TRBD1 (5 bases). This CDR3 region has 15 residues. Germline CDR1 and CDR2: MNHEY and SVGAGI. Trimming removed 4 bases from V and 1 base from J, with 8 bases in between. DNA of the CDR3: TGTGCCAGCAGTTTCGACAGATCTGGGGCCAACGTCCTGACTTTC. Its translation: CASSFDRSGANVLTF.

This clonotype was detected a few times. The chain carries TRBV7-9 and TRBJ1-2; 7 bases line up with TRBD1. The CDR3 covers 14 residues. Per the germline V gene, CDR1 is SEHNR and CDR2 is FQNEAQ (reference sequence). J lost 4 bases, V lost 2 bases, and 4 bases had no gene match. The CDR3 DNA reads TGTGCCAGCAGCTTACTCGGGACAGCCTATGGCTACACCTTC. Its protein product is CASSLLGTAYGYTF.

The chain recombines TRBV5-1 with TRBJ1-1; D gene uncertain. Germline V gene sequence: CDR1 SGHRS, CDR2 YFSETQ. This CDR3 is built from 15 residues. Trimming left V 6 bases short and J 5 bases short, with 20 bases between. The CDR3 sequence: CASKFSEGMWTEAFF. The CDR3 bases are TGCGCCAGCAAATTTTCGGAGGGTATGTGGACTGAAGCTTTCTTT.